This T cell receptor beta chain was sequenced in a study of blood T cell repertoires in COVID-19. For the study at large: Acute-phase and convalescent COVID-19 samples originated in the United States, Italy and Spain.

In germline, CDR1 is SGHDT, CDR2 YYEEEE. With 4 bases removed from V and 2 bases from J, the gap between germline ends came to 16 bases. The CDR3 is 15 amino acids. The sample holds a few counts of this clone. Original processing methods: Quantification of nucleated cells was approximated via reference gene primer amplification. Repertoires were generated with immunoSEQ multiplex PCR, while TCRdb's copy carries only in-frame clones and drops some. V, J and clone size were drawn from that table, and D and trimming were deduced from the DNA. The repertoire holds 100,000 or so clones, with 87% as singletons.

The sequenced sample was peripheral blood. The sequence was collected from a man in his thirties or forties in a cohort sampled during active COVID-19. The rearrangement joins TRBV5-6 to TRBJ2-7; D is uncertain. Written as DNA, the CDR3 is TGTGCCAGCAGCAGGTCAGCGTACTCGACCTACGAGCAGTACTTC. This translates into CASSRSAYSTYEQYF. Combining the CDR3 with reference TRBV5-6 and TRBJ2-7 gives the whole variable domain DAGVTQSPTHLIKTRGQQVTLRCSPKSGHDTVSWYQQALGQGPQFIFQYYEEEERQRGNFPDRFSGHQFPNYSSELNVNALLLGDSALYLCASSRSAYSTYEQYFGPGTRLTVT.